The present TCR beta chain was sequenced within a study of cytomegalovirus exposure and HLA in healthy donors. At the level of the study: Falling in the Caucasian-associated ancestry cluster were 81% of under 500 genotyped donors. Overall study findings and caveats: Near-uniform donor sequencing depth was presumed by presence/absence analyses.

The PCR ran on 60 Vbeta and 13 Jbeta primers. Repertoires were generated with immunoSEQ multiplex PCR, while TCRdb's copy carries only in-frame clones and drops some. Of about 150,000 clones listed, around 82% are singletons. Turning to this clone: The antigen remains undetermined.

The V and J ends lost 0 bases and 1 base, in that order; junction bases with no gene match: 3. This CDR3 is 16 amino acids long. Germline loops: CDR1 SQVTM, CDR2 ANQGSEA. The receptor comes from a woman in her forties or fifties in good health and CMV-seropositive. What was sequenced was PBMCs. The chain uses TRBV29-1 and TRBJ2-3; 11 bases align to TRBD2. CDR3 sequence reads: CSVEDKTSGGTDTQYF. CDR3 sequence (DNA): TGCAGCGTTGAAGACAAGACTAGCGGGGGCACAGATACGCAGTATTTT.